This note documents a single T cell receptor beta chain sequence. What it binds is not known. This sample was taken from a study of T cell responses to AZD1222 COVID-19 vaccine. Overall study findings and caveats: Of the AZD1222 recipients, only 5 or 6 were seropositive at baseline. Following two doses of AZD1222, Spike-specific TCR breadth and depth rose. Distributed over spike, vaccine-associated CD4 TCRs predominated at 160-218 and 743-854.

CDR1 and CDR2 (germline): MNHNS, SASEGT. The CDR3 has 14 residues. Trimming cost V 6 bases and J 1 base; bases outside gene matches: 6. Libraries were prepared by immunoSEQ multiplex PCR; TCRdb keeps only in-frame clonotypes and omits some of them. Counted here are under 200,000 clones, around nine tenths occurring once; the ten biggest clones make up about 3.6%. The chain carries TRBV6-1 and TRBJ2-7; 7 bases are a match to TRBD1. Sequenced here: peripheral blood, sampled 28 days after the second dose of the MenACWY control vaccine. The receptor was derived from an adult who received the MenACWY meningococcal vaccine as a control. The CDR3 sequence is CASRRGTDSYEQYF. The CDR3 DNA sequence: TGTGCCAGCAGAAGAGGGACAGATTCCTACGAGCAGTACTTC.